Below are 9 T cell receptor beta chains sequenced from a single sample in a study of blood T cells in healthy people across ages. Primed by a sample-barcoded 5' primer and a J-beta primer mix, a second PCR proceeded for roughly 6 to 12 cycles. TCRdb re-called the 5' RACE reads through MiXCR, storing one row per CDR3 protein. The sample contains about 1.7 million distinct CDR3 sequences, 28% of which appear only once. Material: blood. These receptors were collected from a woman in her thirties in good health.

The CDR3 DNA follows: TGCAGTGCATACCAGGGGTCAGATACGCAGTATTTT. It yields the protein CSAYQGSDTQYF. The genes are TRBV20-1 and TRBJ2-3; tentative D call: TRBD1 (6 bases). In germline, CDR1 is DFQATT, CDR2 SNEGSKA (reference sequence). Deletions cut 6 bases from V and 4 bases from J, with 11 bases between. The CDR3 runs to 12 residues.

The sample holds a few counts of this clonotype. The rearrangement uses TRBV6-1 and TRBJ2-2; 11 bases line up with TRBD2. Germline-derived CDR1 and CDR2 are MNHNS and SASEGT. Trimming at V came to 8 bases and at J to 4 bases, leaving 6 bases not matched to a gene. This CDR3 contains 15 residues. The CDR3 reads CASPTSGGPTGELFF. CDR3 DNA sequence: TGTGCCAGCCCTACTAGCGGGGGACCCACCGGGGAGCTGTTTTTT.

The chain combines TRBV2 with TRBJ2-4; D not resolved. The V and J ends lost 6 bases and 15 bases respectively, with 15 bases between them. Germline V gives CDR1 SNHLY, CDR2 FYNNEI. The CDR3 is 11 residues long. The CDR3 here is CASRLEGLGYF. The CDR3 nucleotides are TGTGCCAGCAGACTGGAAGGCCTGGGGTACTTC. The variable domain in full, completed from reference TRBV2 and TRBJ2-4, reads EPEVTQTPSHQVTQMGQEVILRCVPISNHLYFYWYRQILGQKVEFLVSFYNNEISEKSEIFDDQFSVERPDGSNFTLKIRSTKLEDSAMYFCASRLEGLGYFGAGTRLSVL.

This clonotype was picked up one time. V usage is TRBV3-1 and J usage is TRBJ1-1; 7 positions match TRBD1. Germline V gives CDR1 LGHDT, CDR2 YNNKEL (reference sequence). This CDR3 has 17 residues. Trimming took 3 bases from V and 1 from J; bases not matched to a gene: 11. This CDR3 reads CASSQGRTGAGNTEAFF. The CDR3 nucleotides are TGTGCCAGCAGCCAGGGCCGAACAGGGGCCGGGAACACTGAAGCTTTCTTT.

This clonotype was observed a few times. The rearrangement links TRBV20-1 to TRBJ1-1, with 7 nucleotides matching TRBD1. Germline loops: CDR1 DFQATT, CDR2 SNEGSKA (reference sequence). The CDR3 contains 13 residues. J was trimmed by 4 bases and V by 5 bases; bases with no gene match: 7. This CDR3 is CSAGGQEGTEAFF. The CDR3 coding sequence is TGCAGTGCTGGCGGACAGGAGGGCACTGAAGCTTTCTTT.

The chain joins TRBV4-3 to TRBJ2-6, with D perhaps assigned TRBD1 or TRBD2 (5 bases each). From germline, CDR1 is LGHNA and CDR2 YSLEER. This CDR3 contains 20 residues. V was trimmed by 5 bases and J by 0 bases, leaving 23 bases between them. Here the CDR3 DNA reads TGCGCCAGCAGCGGGATGTACGGGGCAGCGATAAGCTCTGGGGCCAACGTCCTGACTTTC. Translating gives CASSGMYGAAISSGANVLTF.

This clonotype was seen a few times. The gene calls are TRBV7-2 and TRBJ1-1; possibly TRBD1 for D (5 bases). CDR1 is SGHTA and CDR2 is FQGNSA in the germline V gene. Deletions cut 6 bases from V and 5 bases from J, with 16 bases between. This CDR3 contains 14 residues. CDR3 sequence reads: CASSLNRGRTEAFF. The CDR3 coding sequence is TGTGCCAGCAGTCTCAATCGGGGGAGGACTGAAGCTTTCTTT.

This clonotype showed up many times. The chain joins TRBV6-5 to TRBJ2-7, with a tentative D call TRBD2 (5 bases). Trimming pared 2 bases from V and 0 bases from J, leaving 11 bases between. Germline V CDR1 and CDR2: MNHEY, SVGAGI. This CDR3 is 15 amino acids long. CDR3 in amino acids: CASSYGDYSSYEQYF. The CDR3 DNA sequence: TGTGCCAGCAGTTACGGAGACTACAGCTCCTACGAGCAGTACTTC.

A remark on this clonotype: This may come from a read error, since a much larger clone is one base off. In this CDR3 the conserved last residue, phenylalanine or tryptophan, is missing, so a read error is likely. This chain uses TRBV29-1 with TRBJ2-4; 8 bases are a match to TRBD1. The J call may be in error: the DNA end matches TRBJ2-7 better. The CDR3 consists of 12 residues. Germline lookup yields CDR1 SQVTM and CDR2 ANQGSEA. CDR3 sequence (DNA): TGCAGCGTTGCGACAGGGGTGGACGAGCAGTACTGC. It translates to CSVATGVDEQYC.